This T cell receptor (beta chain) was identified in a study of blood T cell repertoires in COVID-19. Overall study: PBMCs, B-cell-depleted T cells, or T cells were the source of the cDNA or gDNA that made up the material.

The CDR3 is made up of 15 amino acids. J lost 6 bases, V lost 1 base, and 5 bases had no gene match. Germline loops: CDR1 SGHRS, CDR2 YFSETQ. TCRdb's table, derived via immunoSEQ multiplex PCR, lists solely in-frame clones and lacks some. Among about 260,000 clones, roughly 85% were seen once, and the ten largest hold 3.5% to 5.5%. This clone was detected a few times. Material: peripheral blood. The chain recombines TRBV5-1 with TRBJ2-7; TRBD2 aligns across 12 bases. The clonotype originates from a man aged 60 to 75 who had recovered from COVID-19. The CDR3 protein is CASSLWSSGRAEQYF. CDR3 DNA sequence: TGCGCCAGCAGCTTGTGGTCTAGCGGGAGGGCCGAGCAGTACTTC.